Each of the 27 T cell receptor beta chains below was sequenced from the same sample in a study of T cells in Graves' hyperthyroidism and ophthalmopathy. Template material for amplifying TCR beta CDR3 regions consisted of RNA transcripts. The TCR CDR3 first-round RT-PCR relied on the HTBI primer set. MiXCR, run by TCRdb on the multiplex PCR reads, gives a single entry per CDR3 protein. This table has 400,000 to 500,000 distinct CDR3 sequences, approximately 13% appearing once. Sequences were obtained from blood. These receptors all come from a young woman with Graves' hyperthyroidism.

This clonotype was seen many times. V gene TRBV3-2 combines with J gene TRBJ2-1; the table's D call, TRBD1, was not checked against the DNA. TRBV3-2 is shown as a pseudogene. CDR3 size: 13 residues. The CDR3, as DNA: TGTGCCAGCAGCCACCTGACAGGGCGTGAGCAGTTCTTC. Its translation: CASSHLTGREQFF.

There are many counts of this clonotype. This chain links TRBV7-7 with TRBJ2-5; 7 bases agree with TRBD1. The CDR3 totals 12 residues. CDR1 is SSHAT and CDR2 is FNYEAQ in the germline V gene (reference sequence). CDR3 amino acids: CARGQPQETQYF. In DNA form, the CDR3 reads TGTGCTAGGGGACAGCCCCAAGAGACCCAGTACTTC.

This clonotype was seen repeatedly, ten times or more. This rearrangement joins TRBV7-8 to TRBJ2-2; 8 bases line up with TRBD2. Germline V gives CDR1 SGHVS, CDR2 FQNEAQ. V was pared by 5 bases and J by 6 bases, with 2 bases of the junction left unmatched. The CDR3 contains 13 residues. CDR3 region: CASSRAGAGELFF. Here the CDR3 DNA reads TGTGCCAGCAGCCGAGCGGGAGCCGGGGAGCTGTTTTTT.

This clonotype was counted a few times. V and J are TRBV2 and TRBJ2-3; 11 bases line up with TRBD1. The CDR3 is made up of 15 amino acids. CDR1 SNHLY and CDR2 FYNNEI come from the germline V gene. The junction had 7 bases not matched to a gene; V was cut back by 5 bases and J by 6 bases. This chain's CDR3 is CASSLDRGRSDTQYF. As DNA, the CDR3 is TGTGCCAGCAGTTTGGACAGGGGGCGCAGCGATACGCAGTATTTT.

Many counts were recorded for this clonotype. Here the CDR3 reads CASSSHPQTGAYNEQFF. In DNA form, the CDR3 reads TGTGCCAGCAGTTCACATCCCCAGACAGGGGCATACAATGAGCAGTTCTTC. The genes are TRBV28 and TRBJ2-1; TRBD1 matches 8 bases. Germline CDR1 and CDR2: MDHEN and SYDVKM. The V segment lost 4 bases and the J segment 4 bases; nucleotides outside the gene matches: 12. This CDR3 is 17 amino acids long.

This clonotype was recorded a few times. The gene calls are TRBV28 and TRBJ2-1; D not certain. This CDR3 has 16 residues. Germline CDR1 is MDHEN and CDR2 is SYDVKM. Between the trimmed V and J ends, which lost 4 bases and 0 bases, there was a span of 13 bases. CDR3 bases: TGTGCCAGCAGTTCTGCCGGTCCTAGCTCCTACAATGAGCAGTTCTTC. Its translation: CASSSAGPSSYNEQFF.

This clonotype was seen ten or more times. The chain carries TRBV28 and TRBJ1-1; 10 bases fit TRBD1. Per germline, CDR1 MDHEN and CDR2 SYDVKM. The CDR3 is made up of 15 amino acids. V was pared by 3 bases and J by 4 bases, with 5 bases of the junction left unmatched. The CDR3 here is CASSLETGGFTEAFF. The DNA of the CDR3 is TGTGCCAGCAGTTTGGAGACAGGGGGCTTCACTGAAGCTTTCTTT.

The sample holds many counts of this clonotype. The chain links TRBV27 to TRBJ1-2; D unresolved. The CDR3 has 13 residues. Trimming took off 6 bases at V and 8 bases at J, with 16 bases between the two ends. The V gene's germline CDR1 is MNHEY and CDR2 SMNVEV (reference sequence). CDR3 in amino acids: CASRRRADVGYTF. In nucleotides, the CDR3 is TGTGCCAGCAGGCGAAGGGCCGATGTCGGCTACACCTTC.

The CDR3 reads CASIPTGGTGNTIYF. CDR3 in DNA: TGTGCCAGCATCCCGACAGGGGGCACTGGAAACACCATATATTTT. The V gene is TRBV28, the J gene TRBJ1-3; 10 bases agree with TRBD1. Looked up from germline, CDR1 is MDHEN and CDR2 is SYDVKM. CDR3 length: 15 residues. J gave up 2 bases and V 7 bases, and 5 bases lay outside the gene matches.

This clonotype has a count of ten or more. The V call is TRBV28, the J call TRBJ2-5; 7 bases line up with TRBD1. This CDR3 is 13 amino acids long. The trim removed 8 bases at V and 2 bases at J, leaving 5 bases unmatched. The germline V gene encodes CDR1 MDHEN and CDR2 SYDVKM. The CDR3 is CASLDRLQETQYF. CDR3 sequence (DNA): TGTGCCAGCCTGGACAGGTTGCAAGAGACCCAGTACTTC.

This clonotype was observed a few times. This rearrangement joins TRBV18 to TRBJ2-1, with D perhaps TRBD2 (5 bases). This CDR3 is 13 amino acids long. In germline, CDR1 is KGHSH, CDR2 LQKENI. The V end lost 0 bases, the J end lost 9 bases, and 9 bases lay between the germline ends. The CDR3 coding sequence is TGTGCCAGCTCACCACCTGCTAGCTTTGAGCAGTTCTTC. It specifies CASSPPASFEQFF.

This clonotype was seen ten or more times. The chain links TRBV7-2 to TRBJ2-7; possible D gene TRBD2, 6 bases. Germline CDR1 is SGHTA and CDR2 is FQGNSA. The ends were cut back, 5 bases at V and 1 base at J, with 15 bases in the middle. CDR3 length: 15 residues. The CDR3 bases are TGTGCCAGCAGCCCTCAGGCGGGACTGTCCTACGAGCAGTACTTC. Translated: CASSPQAGLSYEQYF. Together with reference TRBV7-2 and TRBJ2-7, the CDR3 gives the full variable domain: GAGVSQSPSNKVTEKGKDVELRCDPISGHTALYWYRQSLGQGLEFLIYFQGNSAPDKSGLPSDRFSAERTGGSVSTLTIQRTQQEDSAVYLCASSPQAGLSYEQYFGPGTRLTVT.

This clonotype was detected ten times or more. The chain has TRBV6-1 and TRBJ2-3; 14 bases are a match to TRBD2. This CDR3 comprises 19 residues. Looked up from germline, CDR1 is MNHNS and CDR2 is SASEGT. V lost 5 bases to trimming and J lost 1 base; unmatched junction nucleotides: 11. DNA for the CDR3: TGTGCCAGCAGTATCTCGGGACTAGCGGGAGTATTACGCACAGATACGCAGTATTTT. It specifies CASSISGLAGVLRTDTQYF.

This clonotype was picked up many times. V and J are TRBV18 and TRBJ2-5, with 10 bases fitting TRBD2. The germline V gene encodes CDR1 KGHSH and CDR2 LQKENI. The CDR3 is 17 amino acids. Germline trimming cut 3 bases from V and 5 bases from J; bases unmatched to any gene: 12. The CDR3 sequence: CASSPPSSGRAKETQYF. Here the CDR3 DNA reads TGTGCCAGCTCACCCCCTTCGAGCGGGAGGGCCAAGGAGACCCAGTACTTC.

This clonotype was detected ten times or more. The chain joins TRBV12-3 or TRBV12-4 to TRBJ1-1, with 10 bases identical to TRBD1. V was pared by 6 bases and J by 6 bases, with 7 bases of the junction left unmatched. The CDR3 totals 14 residues. The CDR3 region has the DNA TGTGCCAGCAGATTGACAGGGGGCAACCCTGAAGCTTTCTTT. This gives the protein CASRLTGGNPEAFF.

This clonotype occurred many times. The V call is TRBV27, the J call TRBJ2-7, with 8 bases matching TRBD1. The V segment lost 10 bases and the J segment 6 bases; nucleotides outside the gene matches: 11. Germline CDR1 and CDR2: MNHEY and SMNVEV (reference sequence). The CDR3 totals 13 residues. The DNA for the CDR3 is TGTGCCACCAGCCGAGACAGGGGTGCCGAGCAGTACTTC. Translating it yields CATSRDRGAEQYF.

In this sample, this clonotype turned up a few times. The chain recombines TRBV10-1 with TRBJ1-2; possible D gene TRBD1, 5 bases. V was shortened by 1 base and J by 0 bases, with 24 bases between the two germline ends. The germline gives CDR1 WNHNN, CDR2 SYGVQD (reference sequence). The CDR3 runs 20 residues. The CDR3 bases are TGCGCCAGCAGTGAGTGCGGAGAGGGAAGTTTGTGGGGGGCTAACTATGGCTACACCTTC. This sequence encodes CASSECGEGSLWGANYGYTF.

This clonotype was observed at least ten times. The V call is TRBV6-1, the J call TRBJ2-7; the D is unclear. Germline V gene data show CDR1 as MNHNS and CDR2 as SASEGT. V shed 2 bases and J shed 4 bases, with 6 bases lying between them. The CDR3 is 12 residues long. The CDR3 coding sequence is TGTGCCAGCAGTGAAATACGTTACGAGCAGTACTTC. Its protein product is CASSEIRYEQYF.

The chain joins TRBV5-1 to TRBJ1-2; 11 bases fit TRBD1. The CDR3 contains 16 residues. In germline, CDR1 is SGHRS, CDR2 YFSETQ. V trimming: 4 bases; J trimming: 3 bases; junction bases outside the gene matches: 8. CDR3: CASSPGTGGRDYGYTF. The CDR3 coding sequence is TGCGCCAGCAGCCCAGGGACAGGGGGAAGGGACTATGGCTACACCTTC. Full variable domain (rest looked up from reference TRBV5-1 and TRBJ1-2): KAGVTQTPRYLIKTRGQQVTLSCSPISGHRSVSWYQQTPGQGLQFLFEYFSETQRNKGNFPGRFSGRQFSNSRSEMNVSTLELGDSALYLCASSPGTGGRDYGYTFGSGTRLTVV.

For this clonotype: One junction end disagrees with the germline gene, perhaps due to a read error. This rearrangement joins TRBV5-1 to TRBJ2-1, with 7 bases lining up with TRBD2. The CDR3 sequence is 14 residues long. Germline-derived CDR1 and CDR2 are SGHRS and YFSETQ. For the CDR3, the DNA is TGCGCCAGCAGCCTTGCGGGAGACCTGGGGGAGCGGTTCTTC. It translates to CASSLAGDLGERFF.

The V and J genes are TRBV28 and TRBJ2-7; a possible D gene is TRBD2 (7 bases). The CDR3 has 12 residues. V lost 9 bases and J lost 5, with 14 bases in between. In germline, CDR1 is MDHEN, CDR2 SYDVKM. The CDR3 DNA sequence: TGTGCCAGTGAGGGGGGGGCTAACGAGCAGTACTTC. Translation gives CASEGGANEQYF. Full variable domain (outside the CDR3, taken from reference TRBV28 and TRBJ2-7): DVKVTQSSRYLVKRTGEKVFLECVQDMDHENMFWYRQDPGLGLRLIYFSYDVKMKEKGDIPEGYSVSREKKERFSLILESASTNQTSMYLCASEGGANEQYFGPGTRLTVT.

This clonotype has at least ten counts. The rearrangement uses TRBV27 and TRBJ2-1; D ambiguous. The CDR3 contains 16 residues. The ends were cut back, 3 bases at V and 0 bases at J, with 12 bases in the middle. Germline V gives CDR1 MNHEY, CDR2 SMNVEV (reference sequence). In DNA form, the CDR3 reads TGTGCCAGCAGTTTCGTGCTCGTGAGCTCCTACAATGAGCAGTTCTTC. Its translation: CASSFVLVSSYNEQFF.

This clonotype was counted many times. The chain uses TRBV20-1 and TRBJ1-5; tentative D call: TRBD1 (6 bases). Between the trimmed V and J ends, which lost 3 bases and 5 bases, there was a span of 11 bases. Germline V lookup: CDR1 DFQATT, CDR2 SNEGSKA (reference sequence). The CDR3 is 13 amino acids. CDR3 sequence reads: CSARTPGDQPQHF. The CDR3 DNA follows: TGCAGTGCTAGGACCCCAGGGGATCAGCCCCAGCATTTT.

This clonotype was seen many times. The chain couples TRBV7-3 to TRBJ2-2; D gene ambiguous. This CDR3 region has 14 residues. Germline CDR1 SGHTA, CDR2 FQGTGA. Trimming removed 5 bases from V and 4 bases from J, with 11 bases in between. The CDR3 DNA reads as TGTGCCAGCAGCCCGTCCGCCAGCACCGGGGAGCTGTTTTTT. Translation: CASSPSASTGELFF. Full variable domain (missing parts from reference TRBV7-3 and TRBJ2-2): GAGVSQTPSNKVTEKGKYVELRCDPISGHTALYWYRQSLGQGPEFLIYFQGTGAADDSGLPNDRFFAVRPEGSVSTLKIQRTERGDSAVYLCASSPSASTGELFFGEGSRLTVL.

This clonotype has just a few counts. The V and J genes are TRBV29-1 and TRBJ2-1; 7 bases agree with TRBD2. The CDR3 runs to 13 residues. CDR1 SQVTM and CDR2 ANQGSEA come from the germline V gene. V trimming: 3 bases; J trimming: 4 bases; junction bases outside the gene matches: 3. The CDR3 loop reads CSVDRREYNEQFF. CDR3 coding DNA: TGCAGCGTTGATCGGCGGGAGTACAATGAGCAGTTCTTC.

This clonotype was counted only a few times. The CDR3 loop reads CASSVAPSGGGETQYF. In nucleotides, the CDR3 is TGTGCCAGCAGCGTAGCCCCTAGCGGGGGGGGAGAGACCCAGTACTTC. The chain is built from TRBV9 and TRBJ2-5, with 12 bases that match TRBD2. The V gene end was trimmed by 0 bases and the J gene end by 4 bases; junction bases not matched to a gene: 4. Germline V lookup: CDR1 SGDLS, CDR2 YYNGEE. This CDR3 has 16 residues.

A remark on this clonotype: With a much larger clone just one base away, this may be a read error. The gene calls are TRBV3-1 and TRBJ2-1; D is uncertain. Germline V lookup: CDR1 LGHDT, CDR2 YNNKEL (reference sequence). This CDR3 is 12 amino acids long. The V gene lost 4 bases and the J gene lost 12 bases, with 13 bases spanning the gap. CDR3 region: CASSLLGPPQFF. Here the CDR3 DNA reads TGTGCCAGCAGCCTCTTAGGACCCCCGCAGTTCTTC.